Each of the 30 T cell receptor beta chains below was sequenced from the same sample in a study of HIV-infected children after antiretroviral therapy interruption. RNA-based 3' RACE libraries used unique molecular identifiers. TCRdb reanalysed the 3' RACE reads using MiXCR and keeps one entry per CDR3 protein. This table has 35,000 to 50,000 distinct CDR3 sequences, more than 6.5% appearing once. Sample treatment: PENTA 11 planned treatment interruption arm or continuous ART arm. Specimen: CD45RA+ CD4+ T cells from PBMCs, pooled from several time points, collected from a donor given antiretroviral therapy, either interrupted or continuous. Subset described: naive CD4+ CD45RA+ CD45RO- T cells. Source of these receptors: a pool of human donors with HIV.

This clonotype showed up many times. The chain uses TRBV5-4 and TRBJ1-6, with 8 bases fitting TRBD1. Looked up from germline, CDR1 is SGHNT and CDR2 is YYREEE (reference sequence). V lost 1 base to trimming and J lost 7 bases; unmatched junction nucleotides: 4. The CDR3 consists of 15 residues. CDR3 residues: CASSLKQGGNSPLHF. CDR3 bases: TGTGCCAGCAGCTTGAAACAGGGGGGAAATTCACCCCTCCACTTT.

Ten or more counts support this clonotype. The chain couples TRBV9 to TRBJ2-3, with TRBD1 matching 11 bases. The CDR3 is made up of 15 amino acids. The V gene's germline CDR1 is SGDLS and CDR2 YYNGEE. V lost 3 bases, J lost 5 bases, and 5 bases stayed unmatched. As DNA, the CDR3 is TGTGCCAGCAGCGCGGACAGGGGGCTAGGAGATACGCAGTATTTT. Residues: CASSADRGLGDTQYF. The whole variable domain, remainder taken from reference TRBV9 and TRBJ2-3, is DSGVTQTPKHLITATGQRVTLRCSPRSGDLSVYWYQQSLDQGLQFLIQYYNGEERAKGNILERFSAQQFPDLHSELNLSSLELGDSALYFCASSADRGLGDTQYFGPGTRLTVL.

The V gene is TRBV7-2, the J gene TRBJ2-7; D may be TRBD2 (5 bases). Trimming shortened V by 1 base and J by 2 bases, and 6 bases separated the two germline ends. CDR3 length: 13 amino acids. From germline, CDR1 is SGHTA and CDR2 FQGNSA. The CDR3 region is CASSLGRPYEQYF. The CDR3 DNA reads TGTGCCAGCAGCTTAGGGAGGCCCTACGAGCAGTACTTC. The complete variable domain, with remaining parts taken from reference TRBV7-2 and TRBJ2-7, reads GAGVSQSPSNKVTEKGKDVELRCDPISGHTALYWYRQSLGQGLEFLIYFQGNSAPDKSGLPSDRFSAERTGGSVSTLTIQRTQQEDSAVYLCASSLGRPYEQYFGPGTRLTVT.

This chain connects TRBV4-1 to TRBJ1-3; the D is unclear. Germline CDR1 is MGHRA and CDR2 is YSYEKL. This CDR3 spans 16 amino acids. Trimming left V 3 bases short and J 0 bases short, with 12 bases between. The CDR3 here is CASSQWGDSSGNTIYF. In DNA form, the CDR3 reads TGCGCCAGCAGCCAGTGGGGTGATAGCTCTGGAAACACCATATATTTT.

There are a few counts of this clonotype. This rearrangement joins TRBV6-2 or TRBV6-3 to TRBJ1-1, with D maybe TRBD1 (6 bases). This CDR3 is built from 17 residues. Trimming shortened V by 2 bases and J by 3 bases, and 19 bases separated the two germline ends. Germline assignment: CDR1 MNHEY and CDR2 SVGEGT. DNA for the CDR3: TGTGCCAGCAGTTACAGCCAACAGGGTGGGGTGGACACTGAAGCTTTCTTT. Its protein is CASSYSQQGGVDTEAFF.

The sample holds many counts of this clonotype. Here the CDR3 DNA reads TGCGCCAGCAGTGAGTCAGGGACAGTCTACAATGAGCAGTTCTTC. Protein: CASSESGTVYNEQFF. The rearrangement joins TRBV10-1 to TRBJ2-1; 7 bases align to TRBD1. Germline loops: CDR1 WNHNN, CDR2 SYGVQD (reference sequence). CDR3 length equals 15 residues. Germline trimming cut 0 bases from V and 3 bases from J; bases unmatched to any gene: 2.

In its sample, this clonotype was seen many times. The CDR3 is CASCQGTSNQPQHF. CDR3 bases: TGTGCCAGCTGTCAGGGTACGAGCAATCAGCCCCAGCATTTT. V usage is TRBV2 and J usage is TRBJ1-5; D is possibly TRBD1 (5 bases). Germline V gene sequence: CDR1 SNHLY, CDR2 FYNNEI. The CDR3 contains 14 residues. V lost 8 bases to trimming and J lost 1 base, with 12 bases between them.

This clonotype occurred many times. The CDR3 here is CASRDLGVIGQPQHF. The CDR3 bases are TGTGCCAGCAGGGATCTAGGGGTGATAGGTCAGCCCCAGCATTTT. The rearrangement joins TRBV27 to TRBJ1-5; possible D gene TRBD1, 5 bases. Germline values: CDR1 MNHEY, CDR2 SMNVEV (reference sequence). Trimming took off 6 bases at V and 6 bases at J, with 18 bases between the two ends. The CDR3 length is 15 residues.

This clonotype was seen repeatedly, ten times or more. V gene TRBV28 combines with J gene TRBJ2-5, with D possibly matching TRBD1 (6 bases). The CDR3 covers 16 residues. Trimming shortened V by 5 bases and J by 1 base, and 17 bases separated the two germline ends. Germline V gives CDR1 MDHEN, CDR2 SYDVKM. The CDR3 loop reads CASSLLQGFPQETQYF. The CDR3 DNA is TGTGCCAGCAGTCTCCTCCAGGGGTTTCCCCAAGAGACCCAGTACTTC.

This clonotype was seen repeatedly, ten times or more. The junction departs from germline at one end; a sequencing error may be responsible. The chain carries TRBV12-3 or TRBV12-4 and TRBJ2-1; D may be TRBD2 (7 bases). This CDR3 has 16 amino acids. The CDR3: CASSLLGGRGYAEQFF. As DNA, the CDR3 is TGTGCAAGCAGCTTACTGGGGGGGCGCGGCTATGCTGAGCAGTTCTTC.

The rearrangement joins TRBV12-3 or TRBV12-4 to TRBJ2-2, with unresolved D. The CDR3 spans 15 residues. V lost 0 bases and J 2 bases, leaving 7 bases between the germline ends. The chain's CDR3 is CASSLAAVNTGELFF. The CDR3 coding sequence is TGTGCCAGCAGTTTAGCGGCCGTCAACACCGGGGAGCTGTTTTTT.

This clonotype occurred many times. V usage is TRBV28 and J usage is TRBJ1-1; D is undetermined. The CDR3 spans 14 residues. CDR1 and CDR2 from the germline V gene are MDHEN and SYDVKM. With 2 bases removed from V and 2 bases from J, the gap between germline ends came to 9 bases. CDR3 region: CASSLIRINTEAFF. The CDR3 coding sequence is TGTGCCAGCAGTTTAATCCGGATTAACACTGAAGCTTTCTTT.

The sample holds a few counts of this clonotype. V and J are TRBV2 and TRBJ2-1; D may match TRBD1 or TRBD2 (5 bases each). The germline V gene has CDR1 SNHLY and CDR2 FYNNEI. The CDR3 sequence is 15 residues long. V dropped 6 bases and J dropped 2 bases, with 14 bases sitting between them. The CDR3 DNA sequence: TGTGCCAGCAGAGACCGACAGACTACCTACAATGAGCAGTTCTTC. Translating it yields CASRDRQTTYNEQFF.

This clonotype came up many times. The V and J genes are TRBV18 and TRBJ2-7, with a tentative D call TRBD2 (6 bases). CDR1 and CDR2 from the germline V gene are KGHSH and LQKENI. This CDR3 spans 17 amino acids. Trimming shortened V by 0 bases and J by 2 bases, and 17 bases separated the two germline ends. The CDR3 here is CASSPPGSTGLPYEQYF. The CDR3 DNA follows: TGTGCCAGCTCACCACCGGGTTCAACGGGACTCCCCTACGAGCAGTACTTC.

This clonotype was seen ten or more times. V is TRBV30 and J is TRBJ1-3; 7 bases match TRBD1. Trimming removed 3 bases from V and 0 bases from J; junction bases left unmatched: 5. The CDR3 is 15 amino acids. Germline V gene lookup returns CDR1 GTSNPN and CDR2 SVGIG (reference sequence). This chain's CDR3 is CAWSAGTASGNTIYF. CDR3 DNA sequence: TGTGCCTGGAGCGCCGGGACAGCCTCTGGAAACACCATATATTTT.

The sample holds many counts of this clonotype. The chain links TRBV6-6 to TRBJ2-3; D uncertain. The CDR3 totals 9 residues. V was cut by 9 bases and J by 6 bases, with 4 bases left in between. The germline CDR1 and CDR2 sequences are MNHNY and SVGAGI (reference sequence). The CDR3 DNA reads as TGTGCCAGGCGGGATACGCAGTATTTT. Translated: CARRDTQYF.

This clonotype was picked up a small number of times. This chain links TRBV25-1 with TRBJ2-3, with 7 bases matching TRBD1. Germline CDR1 and CDR2: MGHDK and SYGVNS. The CDR3 extends over 15 amino acids. V shed 3 bases, J shed 0 bases, and the junction held 3 bases outside the gene matches. The CDR3 bases are TGTGCCAGCAGTGAGACAGGGTCTAGCACAGATACGCAGTATTTT. Translating it yields CASSETGSSTDTQYF.

This clonotype is labeled as medium-sized (0.01 to 0.1%). One end of the junction fails to match germline, which may point to a read error. The chain recombines TRBV19 with TRBJ1-2; 8 bases fit TRBD1. The germline V gene has CDR1 LNHDA and CDR2 SQIVND (reference sequence). There are 14 residues in the CDR3. CDR3 bases: TGTGCCAGCAGTATCGACAGGGGAAACTCCGACTACACCTTC. It is translated as CASSIDRGNSDYTF.

This clonotype was seen ten or more times. The chain joins TRBV20-1 to TRBJ2-1, with unresolved D. The V end lost 1 base, the J end lost 9 bases, and 16 bases lay between the germline ends. From germline, CDR1 is DFQATT and CDR2 SNEGSKA (reference sequence). The CDR3 has 14 amino acids. Written as DNA, the CDR3 is TGCAGTGCTAGAGGACGGATTCTCGGTGGTGAGCAGTTCTTC. This sequence encodes CSARGRILGGEQFF.

In its sample, this clonotype was seen many times. This sequence joins TRBV20-1 and TRBJ2-3; possibly TRBD2 for D (6 bases). V was pared by 6 bases and J by 0 bases, with 13 bases between. Germline loops: CDR1 DFQATT, CDR2 SNEGSKA (reference sequence). The CDR3 is made up of 14 amino acids. The CDR3 DNA follows: TGCAGTGCCGCCGGAGGGGTTAGCACAGATACGCAGTATTTT. Amino acid sequence: CSAAGGVSTDTQYF.

This clonotype was found a few times. The rearrangement links TRBV28 to TRBJ2-2, with 12 nucleotides matching TRBD1. Germline CDR1 reads MDHEN; CDR2 reads SYDVKM. V lost 3 bases and J lost 7; bases outside the gene matches: 15. The CDR3 contains 19 residues. CDR3 sequence: CASSFRRSGTGGAFGELFF. As DNA, the CDR3 is TGTGCCAGCAGTTTCCGACGCTCCGGGACAGGGGGCGCTTTCGGGGAGCTGTTTTTT.

In its sample, this clonotype was seen many times. The chain combines TRBV9 with TRBJ1-1; D not resolved. V lost 0 bases to trimming and J lost 1 base, with 10 bases between them. The germline V gene has CDR1 SGDLS and CDR2 YYNGEE. CDR3 length: 15 amino acids. Here the CDR3 DNA reads TGTGCCAGCAGCGTAGGGGGTAAAAGGAACACTGAAGCTTTCTTT. Its translation: CASSVGGKRNTEAFF.

This clonotype appeared many times. The J gene is TRBJ2-7, the V gene TRBV7-2; D may match TRBD1 or TRBD2 (5 bases each). The CDR3 consists of 13 residues. Trimming took off 5 bases at V and 4 bases at J, with 12 bases between the two ends. Germline CDR1 reads SGHTA; CDR2 reads FQGNSA. CDR3 residues: CASSPSGGYEQYF. CDR3 nucleotide sequence: TGTGCCAGCAGCCCTTCTGGGGGATACGAGCAGTACTTC.

With respect to this clonotype: Given a much more abundant clone one base away, this may be a read error. J is TRBJ1-1 and V is TRBV3-1; 7 nucleotides line up with TRBD1. The germline V gene encodes CDR1 LGHDT and CDR2 YNNKEL (reference sequence). CDR3 length equals 19 residues. V was clipped by 0 bases and J by 5 bases; unmatched bases: 18. CDR3 residues: CASSQEPGWGRGVRTEAFF. Written as DNA, the CDR3 is TGTGCCAGCAGCCAAGAACCGGGATGGGGCAGGGGGGTAAGGACTGAAGCTTTCTTT.

This clonotype was counted at least ten times. V gene TRBV19 combines with J gene TRBJ1-5; no firm D call. The CDR3 extends over 15 amino acids. CDR1 and CDR2 from the germline V gene are LNHDA and SQIVND (reference sequence). Trimming took off 8 bases at V and 2 bases at J, with 16 bases between the two ends. DNA of the CDR3: TGTGCCAGTGACAAACCTGCGTTGGGCAATCAGCCCCAGCATTTT. It translates to CASDKPALGNQPQHF.

This clonotype was picked up many times. The chain is built from TRBV12-3 or TRBV12-4 and TRBJ1-5, with TRBD1 matching 7 bases. CDR3 length: 16 residues. Trimming removed 1 base from V and 3 bases from J; junction bases left unmatched: 6. CDR3 sequence (DNA): TGTGCCAGCAGTTTAGGCTCCGGGACAGTCAATCAGCCCCAGCATTTT. This codes for CASSLGSGTVNQPQHF.

Many counts were recorded for this clonotype. The chain links TRBV20-1 to TRBJ1-1, with D possibly being TRBD1 (6 bases). Trimming removed 3 bases from V and 11 bases from J, with 22 bases in between. Germline loops: CDR1 DFQATT, CDR2 SNEGSKA (reference sequence). The CDR3 contains 14 residues. The CDR3 region has the DNA TGCAGTGCTAGTGGGGAACAGGGATTTTTGAATGCTTTCTTT. This gives the protein CSASGEQGFLNAFF.

This clonotype appeared many times. V is TRBV5-1 and J is TRBJ1-3; perhaps TRBD1 as D (5 bases). CDR3 length equals 15 residues. Trimming pared 0 bases from V and 0 bases from J, leaving 7 bases between. Germline CDR1 reads SGHRS; CDR2 reads YFSETQ. The CDR3 protein is CASSLGQTSGNTIYF. The CDR3 DNA reads TGCGCCAGCAGCTTGGGACAGACCTCTGGAAACACCATATATTTT.

This clonotype was found many times. This chain uses TRBV4-3 with TRBJ1-2; TRBD1 agrees at 7 bases. After removal of 2 bases from V and 4 bases from J, the junction contained 10 bases not matched to a gene. CDR1 and CDR2 from the germline V gene are LGHNA and YSLEER. The CDR3 runs to 16 residues. Written as DNA, the CDR3 is TGCGCCAGCAGCCAAAACAGGGGCTCCTACGCCTATGGCTACACCTTC. Its protein product is CASSQNRGSYAYGYTF.

This chain joins TRBV5-4 and TRBJ1-1, with D possibly matching TRBD1 (6 bases). The germline CDR1 and CDR2 sequences are SGHNT and YYREEE (reference sequence). This CDR3 region has 14 residues. V was cut by 0 bases and J by 10 bases, with 16 bases left in between. CDR3 residues: CASSLAGAEGGAFF. CDR3 sequence (DNA): TGTGCCAGCAGCTTGGCCGGGGCAGAGGGGGGAGCTTTCTTT. The full variable domain, its missing parts supplied by reference TRBV5-4 and TRBJ1-1, is ETGVTQSPTHLIKTRGQQVTLRCSSQSGHNTVSWYQQALGQGPQFIFQYYREEENGRGNFPPRFSGLQFPNYSSELNVNALELDDSALYLCASSLAGAEGGAFFGQGTRLTVV.